This TCR beta chain was found in a study of T cells in Graves' hyperthyroidism and ophthalmopathy. General study findings and limits: Model output signaled ophthalmopathy a median around 6.9 months ahead of onset.

A remark on this clonotype: No antigen is known for it.

The diagnostic basis comprised clinical symptoms, serum thyroxine and TRAb, thyroid ultrasound and orbital computed tomography. V lost 5 bases and J lost 2, with 2 bases in between. Germline V lookup: CDR1 SGHRS, CDR2 YFSETQ. The CDR3 length is 10 residues. The investigators amplified TCR beta CDR3 regions from RNA transcripts. A first-round RT-PCR of the TCR CDR3 used the HTBI primer set. From the multiplex PCR reads, TCRdb called clonotypes with MiXCR, one entry per CDR3 protein. Among tens of thousands of distinct CDR3 sequences listed, 45% to 65% were seen once. The rearrangement joins TRBV5-1 to TRBJ2-7; D unclear. The sample comprised peripheral blood or thyroid tissue (not recorded which). The TCR comes from a man aged 18 to 30 with Graves' hyperthyroidism. CDR3 DNA sequence: TGCGCCAGCAGGACCTACGAGCAGTACTTC. It translates to CASRTYEQYF.